Listed below are T cell receptor beta chains from one sample, sequenced in a study of cytomegalovirus exposure and HLA in healthy donors. The method was immunoSEQ multiplex PCR; TCRdb's version includes in-frame clones alone and lacks a portion of them. The data show fewer than 200,000 clones, with about 13% seen just once and 7.8% held by the top ten. Sequencing was done on a sample of PBMCs. Receptors were obtained from a man in his forties or fifties in good health and CMV-seropositive. Both conserved end residues are part of each CDR3. A D gene is named only where the DNA matches it firmly. The listing skips clone size in some rows; elsewhere it reads once, few, many or a size class.

clone_size j_call v_call cdr3_length d_call cdr3_aa cdr3_nt
. TRBJ1-2 TRBV5-1 15 . CASSSSIRDYLDYTF TGCGCCAGCAGCTCCAGTATTCGGGACTATCTTGACTACACCTTC
few TRBJ2-3 TRBV4-1 16 TRBD2 CASSRATSGGSDTQYF TGCGCCAGCAGCCGAGCAACTAGCGGGGGATCAGATACGCAGTATTTT
. TRBJ1-1 TRBV6-6 14 . CASSYFLLNTEAFF TGTGCCAGCAGTTACTTCCTTTTGAACACTGAAGCTTTCTTT
few TRBJ1-2 TRBV5-4 17 TRBD1 CASSQEPGQLINYGYTF TGTGCCAGCAGCCAGGAACCGGGACAGCTAATCAACTATGGCTACACCTTC
. TRBJ1-1 TRBV6-6 13 . CASSADLGNEAFF TGTGCCAGCAGTGCCGATCTGGGCAATGAAGCTTTCTTT
few TRBJ1-1 TRBV7-2 9 . CASSLEAFF TGTGCCAGCAGCCTCGAAGCTTTCTTT
. TRBJ2-5 TRBV4-3 14 TRBD2 CASSQGPSGETQYF TGCGCCAGCAGCCAAGGACCTAGCGGAGAGACCCAGTACTTC
. TRBJ2-7 TRBV5-6 14 . CASSWGGDRYEQYF TGTGCCAGCAGCTGGGGAGGGGACAGGTACGAGCAGTACTTC
few TRBJ1-2 TRBV28 15 TRBD1 CASASWSPGGGGYTF TGTGCCAGCGCCTCTTGGAGTCCAGGGGGCGGGGGCTACACCTTC
. TRBJ1-2 TRBV9 13 . CASSVGGVDGYTF TGTGCCAGCAGCGTAGGGGGGGTAGATGGCTACACCTTC
few TRBJ2-2 TRBV19 11 . CASSMEGELFF TGTGCCAGTAGTATGGAGGGGGAGCTGTTTTTT
few TRBJ2-3 TRBV7-7 15 . CASSPGGGGTDTQYF TGTGCCAGCAGCCCTGGAGGGGGGGGCACAGATACGCAGTATTTT
few TRBJ2-3 TRBV4-3 17 TRBD2 CASSQEGSGGARDTQYF TGCGCCAGCAGCCAAGAGGGTAGCGGGGGGGCCCGGGATACGCAGTATTTT
once TRBJ2-3 TRBV27 16 TRBD2 CASSLRRGGRTDTQYF TGTGCCAGCAGTTTAAGGCGGGGGGGCAGAACAGATACGCAGTATTTT
. TRBJ2-2 TRBV5-1 16 . CASSLVGGTNTGELFF TGCGCCAGCAGCTTGGTGGGAGGAACGAACACCGGGGAGCTGTTTTTT
. TRBJ2-1 TRBV7-9 13 TRBD1 CASSTYRGNEQFF TGTGCCAGCAGCACCTACAGGGGCAATGAGCAGTTCTTC
few TRBJ1-3 TRBV6-1 13 . CASSEGQGNTIYF TGTGCCAGCAGTGAAGGGCAGGGAAACACCATATATTTT
few TRBJ2-1 TRBV7-9 19 TRBD2 CASSSGPPASSGSYNEQFF TGTGCCAGCAGCTCCGGTCCCCCGGCTTCTAGCGGCTCCTACAATGAGCAGTTCTTC
. TRBJ1-4 TRBV5-6 14 TRBD1 CASSPGQGAEKLFF TGTGCCAGCAGCCCGGGACAGGGGGCGGAAAAACTGTTTTTT
few TRBJ2-3 TRBV7-2 14 . CASSLGGVIYTQYF TGTGCCAGCAGCTTAGGGGGGGTCATTTATACGCAGTATTTT
. TRBJ1-2 TRBV5-4 16 TRBD1 CASSPGQANINYGYTF TGTGCCAGCAGCCCCGGACAGGCCAACATTAACTATGGCTACACCTTC
. TRBJ1-6 TRBV30 16 . CAWTRGLSSYNSPLHF TGTGCCTGGACAAGGGGTCTCAGCTCCTATAATTCACCCCTCCACTTT
few TRBJ1-1 TRBV4-2 14 TRBD1 CASSPRDSNTEAFF TGTGCCAGCAGCCCCCGGGACAGCAACACTGAAGCTTTCTTT
few TRBJ2-1 TRBV19 10 . CALSYNEQFF TGTGCCCTGTCCTACAATGAGCAGTTCTTC
few TRBJ2-3 TRBV19 13 . CASTMFSSGTQYF TGTGCCAGTACGATGTTCTCTAGTGGCACGCAGTATTTT
. TRBJ1-2 TRBV2 14 TRBD1 CASSVKKGAGGYTF TGTGCCAGCAGTGTAAAAAAGGGGGCCGGTGGCTACACCTTC
. TRBJ2-5 TRBV29-1 14 TRBD1 CSVEVGTGGETQYF TGCAGCGTTGAAGTGGGGACAGGGGGAGAGACCCAGTACTTC
few TRBJ1-6 TRBV30 15 TRBD1 CAWVATGHYNSPLHF TGTGCCTGGGTTGCGACAGGGCACTATAATTCACCCCTCCACTTT
. TRBJ2-2 TRBV5-1 16 . CASSFDSRKNTGELFF TGCGCCAGCAGCTTCGACAGCAGAAAGAACACCGGGGAGCTGTTTTTT
. TRBJ2-2 TRBV6-1 14 . CASSLRGKTGELFF TGTGCCAGCAGTCTTCGGGGAAAAACCGGGGAGCTGTTTTTT
. TRBJ1-1 TRBV7-9 15 TRBD1 CASSLGVAGGTEAFF TGTGCCAGCAGCTTGGGGGTGGCAGGGGGCACTGAAGCTTTCTTT
. TRBJ1-2 TRBV5-6 14 TRBD1 CASSLEAGGVGYTF TGTGCCAGCAGCCTGGAGGCAGGGGGCGTAGGCTACACCTTC
. TRBJ1-1 TRBV6-5 16 TRBD1 CASSYFLGQGGTEAFF TGTGCCAGCAGTTACTTCTTAGGACAGGGTGGCACTGAAGCTTTCTTT
few TRBJ2-1 TRBV25-1 15 . CASSEYSTFYNEQFF TGTGCCAGCAGTGAATATTCCACTTTTTACAATGAGCAGTTCTTC
. TRBJ1-2 TRBV6-6 12 . CASFLLNYGYTF TGTGCCAGCTTTCTTCTTAACTATGGCTACACCTTC
. TRBJ1-6 TRBV11-3 14 TRBD1 CASTSDRENSPLHF TGTGCCAGCACCTCCGACAGGGAAAATTCACCCCTCCACTTT
few TRBJ1-2 TRBV7-9 16 . CASTLERTRRIYGYTF TGTGCCAGCACCCTAGAGAGGACACGGCGTATCTATGGCTACACCTTC
many TRBJ2-1 TRBV28 13 . CASSSGGSRVNFF TGTGCCAGCAGTTCTGGGGGCAGCCGCGTAAATTTCTTC
. TRBJ1-1 TRBV29-1 12 . CSVLQGRTEAFF TGCAGCGTTTTACAGGGTCGCACTGAAGCTTTCTTT
. TRBJ2-5 TRBV10-3 14 TRBD1 CAISSRQGQETQYF TGTGCCATCAGTTCTAGACAGGGACAAGAGACCCAGTACTTC
. TRBJ2-5 TRBV6-6 16 . CASSSKTRRGGETQYF TGTGCCAGCAGTTCTAAGACTAGACGGGGCGGGGAGACCCAGTACTTC
once TRBJ1-6 TRBV23-1 13 . CASSQTGRTPLHF TGCGCCAGCAGTCAAACAGGGCGGACACCCCTCCACTTT
. TRBJ1-2 TRBV7-2 14 . CASSLANNNYGYTF TGTGCCAGCAGCTTAGCGAACAACAACTATGGCTACACCTTC
once TRBJ2-2 TRBV7-9 14 TRBD1 CASRYRGGTGELFF TGTGCCAGCAGGTACAGGGGCGGCACCGGGGAGCTGTTTTTT
few TRBJ2-2 TRBV5-5 17 . CASSLGGGQIVTGELFF TGTGCCAGCAGCCTGGGAGGGGGACAGATTGTTACCGGGGAGCTGTTTTTT
. TRBJ1-6 TRBV5-6 15 TRBD1 CASSSETGMGSPLHF TGTGCCAGCAGCTCTGAGACAGGGATGGGTTCACCCCTCCACTTT
. TRBJ2-2 TRBV7-3 15 TRBD1 CASSLDRANTGELFF TGTGCCAGCAGCTTGGACAGGGCGAACACCGGGGAGCTGTTTTTT
few TRBJ1-5 TRBV6-5 15 TRBD1 CASSPTGGPNQPQHF TGTGCCAGCAGTCCAACAGGGGGCCCGAATCAGCCCCAGCATTTT
few TRBJ2-3 TRBV7-8 15 . CASSSHRSRTDTQYF TGTGCCAGCAGCTCCCACAGGAGTCGCACAGATACGCAGTATTTT
. TRBJ1-2 TRBV27 13 . CASSSDRNYGYTF TGTGCCAGCAGTTCCGACAGGAACTATGGCTACACCTTC
few TRBJ1-6 TRBV27 14 TRBD1 CASGTGTYNSPLHF TGTGCCAGTGGGACAGGGACTTATAATTCACCCCTCCACTTT
. TRBJ1-1 TRBV11-1 16 TRBD1 CASSLATGGSRTEAFF TGTGCCAGCAGCTTAGCGACAGGGGGAAGTCGGACTGAAGCTTTCTTT
few TRBJ2-7 TRBV27 16 TRBD1 CASSSGQGATINEQYF TGTGCCAGCAGTTCCGGACAGGGGGCGACAATCAACGAGCAGTACTTC